This note documents a single T cell receptor (beta chain) sequence. No antigen is known for it. Trimming took 3 bases from V and 7 from J, leaving 18 bases between them. CDR1 and CDR2 (germline): MDHEN, SYDVKM. The CDR3 totals 15 residues. The data were obtained in a study of cytomegalovirus exposure and HLA in healthy donors. Study-level results: The likely explanation for a cluster of highly shared sequence variants was sequencing artifact. One variant, a missense change in DCLRE1C, was linked in a later analysis to TCR beta V- and J-gene trimming. A classifier reportedly called cytomegalovirus status with high sensitivity and specificity.

Participants comprised healthy donors of bone marrow. PCR primers comprised 60 Vbeta and 13 Jbeta primers. Sequencing was performed with immunoSEQ multiplex PCR; in TCRdb, only in-frame clones are kept and a portion is missing. This table has over 130,000 clones, 75% to 85% appearing once. Sequencing was performed on PBMCs. The V call is TRBV28, the J call TRBJ1-1; D is uncertain. This TCR was recovered from a man over 45 in good health and CMV-seronegative. The CDR3 loop reads CASSFLTREQNEAFF. The CDR3 DNA is TGTGCCAGCAGTTTTCTCACGCGGGAACAAAATGAAGCTTTCTTT.